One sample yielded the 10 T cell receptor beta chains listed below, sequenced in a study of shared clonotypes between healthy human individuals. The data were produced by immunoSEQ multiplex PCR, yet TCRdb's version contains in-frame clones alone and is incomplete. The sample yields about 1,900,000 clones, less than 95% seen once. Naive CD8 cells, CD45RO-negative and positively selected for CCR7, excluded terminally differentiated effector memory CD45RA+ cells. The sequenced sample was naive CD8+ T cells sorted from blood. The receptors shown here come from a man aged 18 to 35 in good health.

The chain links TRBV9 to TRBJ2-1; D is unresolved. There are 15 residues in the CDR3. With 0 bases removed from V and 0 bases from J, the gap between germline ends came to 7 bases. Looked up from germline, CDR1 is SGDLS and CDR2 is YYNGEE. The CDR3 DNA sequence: TGTGCCAGCAGCGTAGATGCGATCTCCTACAATGAGCAGTTCTTC. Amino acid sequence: CASSVDAISYNEQFF.

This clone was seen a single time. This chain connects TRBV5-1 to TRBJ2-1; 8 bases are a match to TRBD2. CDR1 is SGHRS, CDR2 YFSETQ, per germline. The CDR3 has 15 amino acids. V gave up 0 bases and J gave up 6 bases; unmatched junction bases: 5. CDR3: CASSLVREGRNEQFF. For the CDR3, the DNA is TGCGCCAGCAGCTTGGTTCGGGAGGGGCGCAATGAGCAGTTCTTC. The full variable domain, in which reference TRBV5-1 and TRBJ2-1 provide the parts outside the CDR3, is KAGVTQTPRYLIKTRGQQVTLSCSPISGHRSVSWYQQTPGQGLQFLFEYFSETQRNKGNFPGRFSGRQFSNSRSEMNVSTLELGDSALYLCASSLVREGRNEQFFGPGTRLTVL.

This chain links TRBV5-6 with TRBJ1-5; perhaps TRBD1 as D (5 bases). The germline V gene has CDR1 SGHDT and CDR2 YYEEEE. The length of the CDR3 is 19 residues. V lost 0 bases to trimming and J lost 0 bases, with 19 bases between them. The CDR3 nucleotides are TGTGCCAGCAGCTTGGCTCAGCGGGACGTCCCATATAGCAATCAGCCCCAGCATTTT. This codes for CASSLAQRDVPYSNQPQHF.

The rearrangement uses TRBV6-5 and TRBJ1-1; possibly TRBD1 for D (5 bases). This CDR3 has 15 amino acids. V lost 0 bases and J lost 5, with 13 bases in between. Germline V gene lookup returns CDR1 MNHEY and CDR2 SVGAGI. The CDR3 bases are TGTGCCAGCAGTTACTCGCAGGGTTGGAGGACTGAAGCTTTCTTT. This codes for CASSYSQGWRTEAFF.

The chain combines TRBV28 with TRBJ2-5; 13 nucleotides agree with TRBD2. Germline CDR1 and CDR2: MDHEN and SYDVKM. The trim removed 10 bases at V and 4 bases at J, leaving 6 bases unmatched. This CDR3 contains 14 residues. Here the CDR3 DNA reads TGTGCCACTATGACTAGCGGGGGGTCAGAGACCCAGTACTTC. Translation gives CATMTSGGSETQYF. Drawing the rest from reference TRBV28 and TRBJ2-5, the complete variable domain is DVKVTQSSRYLVKRTGEKVFLECVQDMDHENMFWYRQDPGLGLRLIYFSYDVKMKEKGDIPEGYSVSREKKERFSLILESASTNQTSMYLCATMTSGGSETQYFGPGTRLLVL.

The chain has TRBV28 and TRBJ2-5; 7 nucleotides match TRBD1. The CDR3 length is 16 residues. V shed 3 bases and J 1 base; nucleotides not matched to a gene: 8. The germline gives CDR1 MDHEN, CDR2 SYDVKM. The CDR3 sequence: CASSLGQLRGQETQYF. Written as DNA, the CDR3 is TGTGCCAGCAGTTTGGGACAGCTGAGGGGCCAAGAGACCCAGTACTTC.

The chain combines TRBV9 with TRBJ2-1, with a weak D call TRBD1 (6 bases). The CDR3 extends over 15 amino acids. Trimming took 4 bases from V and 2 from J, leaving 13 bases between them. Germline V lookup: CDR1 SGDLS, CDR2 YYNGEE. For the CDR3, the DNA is TGTGCCAGCAGCCCCGTAGGGGGTACCTACAATGAGCAGTTCTTC. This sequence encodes CASSPVGGTYNEQFF.

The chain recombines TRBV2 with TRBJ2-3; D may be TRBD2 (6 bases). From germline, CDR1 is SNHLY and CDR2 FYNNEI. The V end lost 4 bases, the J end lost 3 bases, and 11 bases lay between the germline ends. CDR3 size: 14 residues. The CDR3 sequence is CASSAAGRTDTQYF. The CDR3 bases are TGTGCCAGCAGTGCGGCAGGGAGGACAGATACGCAGTATTTT.

This chain's CDR3 is CASSHHGESGGDTQYF. The CDR3 coding sequence is TGTGCCAGCAGCCACCACGGGGAAAGCGGGGGAGATACGCAGTATTTT. The chain combines TRBV14 with TRBJ2-3, with 8 bases aligning to TRBD2. This CDR3 region has 16 residues. CDR1 and CDR2 from the germline V gene are SGHDN and FVKESK. V shed 3 bases, J shed 5 bases, and the junction held 10 bases outside the gene matches.

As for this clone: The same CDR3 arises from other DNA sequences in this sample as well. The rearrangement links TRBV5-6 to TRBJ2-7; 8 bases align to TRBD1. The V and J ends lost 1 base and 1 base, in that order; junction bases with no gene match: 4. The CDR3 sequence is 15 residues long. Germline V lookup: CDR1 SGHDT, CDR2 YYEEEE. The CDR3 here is CASSLSGTGSYEQYF. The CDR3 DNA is TGTGCCAGCAGCTTGTCCGGGACAGGTTCCTACGAGCAGTACTTC.